This TCR beta chain is drawn from a study of cytomegalovirus exposure and HLA in healthy donors. This CDR3 comprises 15 residues. CDR1 and CDR2 (germline): MNHNS, SASEGT. With 1 base removed from V and 4 bases from J, the gap between germline ends came to 12 bases. The PCR ran on 60 Vbeta and 13 Jbeta primers. Libraries were prepared by immunoSEQ multiplex PCR; TCRdb keeps only in-frame clonotypes and omits some of them. The table lists 130,000 or so clones, just under 75% of them singletons, with more than 6% in the top ten. The source material was PBMCs. This rearrangement joins TRBV6-1 to TRBJ2-3, with TRBD1 as a possible D gene (6 bases). The TCR was taken from a man in his forties in good health and CMV-seropositive. CDR3 DNA sequence: TGTGCCAGCAGTGAAGGTGTGACAGGTCCAGATACGCAGTATTTT. Translated: CASSEGVTGPDTQYF.